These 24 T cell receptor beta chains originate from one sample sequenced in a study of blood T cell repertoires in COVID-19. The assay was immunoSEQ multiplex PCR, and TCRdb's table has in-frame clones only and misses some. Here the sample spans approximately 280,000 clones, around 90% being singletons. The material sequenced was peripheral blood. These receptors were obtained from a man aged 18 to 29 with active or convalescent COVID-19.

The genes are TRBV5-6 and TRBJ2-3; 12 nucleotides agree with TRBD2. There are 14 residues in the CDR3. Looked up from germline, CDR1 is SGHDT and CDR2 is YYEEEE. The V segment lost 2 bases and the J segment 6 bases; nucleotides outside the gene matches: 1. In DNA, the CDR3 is TGTGCCAGCAGCTTCGGGACTAGCGGGGATACGCAGTATTTT. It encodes CASSFGTSGDTQYF.

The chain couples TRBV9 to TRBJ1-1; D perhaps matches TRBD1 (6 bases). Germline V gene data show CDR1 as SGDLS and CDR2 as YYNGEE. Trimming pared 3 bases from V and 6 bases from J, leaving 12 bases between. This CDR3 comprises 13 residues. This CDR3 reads CASSGSGGAEAFF. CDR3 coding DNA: TGTGCCAGCAGCGGGTCGGGGGGCGCTGAAGCTTTCTTT.

The CDR3 sequence: CASSLSQDYEQYF. DNA for the CDR3: TGTGCCAGCAGCTTATCACAGGACTACGAGCAGTACTTC. V usage is TRBV7-6 and J usage is TRBJ2-7; D possibly corresponds to TRBD1 (5 bases). Trimming pared 2 bases from V and 3 bases from J, leaving 8 bases between. Germline values: CDR1 SGHVS, CDR2 FNYEAQ. The CDR3 loop spans 13 amino acids.

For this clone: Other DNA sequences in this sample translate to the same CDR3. The CDR3: CATSRDRGRNQPQHF. CDR3 coding DNA: TGTGCCACCAGCAGAGACAGGGGGCGAAATCAGCCCCAGCATTTT. V usage is TRBV15 and J usage is TRBJ1-5; 8 nucleotides line up with TRBD1. CDR1 is LNHNV, CDR2 YYDKDF, per germline (reference sequence). The ends lost 0 bases at V and 4 bases at J; junction bases unmatched: 2. This CDR3 region has 15 residues.

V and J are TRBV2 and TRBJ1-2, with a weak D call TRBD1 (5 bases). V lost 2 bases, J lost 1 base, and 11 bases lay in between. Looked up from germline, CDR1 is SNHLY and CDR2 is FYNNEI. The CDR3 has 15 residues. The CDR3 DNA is TGTGCCAGCAGTGAAACTTGGCAGGGTAACTATGGCTACACCTTC. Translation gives CASSETWQGNYGYTF.

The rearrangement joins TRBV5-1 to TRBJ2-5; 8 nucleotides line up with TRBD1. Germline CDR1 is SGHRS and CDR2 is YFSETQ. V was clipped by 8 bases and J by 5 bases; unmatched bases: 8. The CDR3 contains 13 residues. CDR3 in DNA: TGCGCCAGTCGGGACAGGTGGGGGGAGACCCAGTACTTC. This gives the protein CASRDRWGETQYF.

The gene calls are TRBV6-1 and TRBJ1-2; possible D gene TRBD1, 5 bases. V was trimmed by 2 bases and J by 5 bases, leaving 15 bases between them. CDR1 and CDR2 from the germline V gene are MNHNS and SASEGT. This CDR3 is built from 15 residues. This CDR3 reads CASSEYGAARYGYTF. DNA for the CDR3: TGTGCCAGCAGTGAATATGGGGCCGCTAGGTATGGCTACACCTTC.

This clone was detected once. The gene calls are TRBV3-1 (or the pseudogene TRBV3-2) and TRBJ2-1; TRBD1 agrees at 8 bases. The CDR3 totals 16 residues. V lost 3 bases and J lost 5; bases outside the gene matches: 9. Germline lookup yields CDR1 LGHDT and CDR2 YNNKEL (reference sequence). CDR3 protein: CASSQDDRGRHNEQFF. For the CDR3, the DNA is TGTGCCAGCAGCCAGGATGACAGGGGACGGCACAATGAGCAGTTCTTC.

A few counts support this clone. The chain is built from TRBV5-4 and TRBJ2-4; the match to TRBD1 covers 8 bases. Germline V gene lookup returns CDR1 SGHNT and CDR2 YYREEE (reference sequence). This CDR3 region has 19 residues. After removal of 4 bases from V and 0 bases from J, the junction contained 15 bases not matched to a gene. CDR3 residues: CASSPRDRPGSLAKNIQYF. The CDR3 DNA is TGTGCCAGCAGCCCCCGGGACAGGCCAGGCTCCTTAGCCAAAAACATTCAGTACTTC.

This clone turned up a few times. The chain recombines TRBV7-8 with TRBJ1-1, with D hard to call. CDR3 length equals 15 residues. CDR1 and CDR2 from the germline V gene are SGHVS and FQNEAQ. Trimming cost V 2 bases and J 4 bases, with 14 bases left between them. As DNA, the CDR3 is TGTGCCAGCAGCTTAAATAGCGAGGTGCCCACTGAAGCTTTCTTT. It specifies CASSLNSEVPTEAFF.

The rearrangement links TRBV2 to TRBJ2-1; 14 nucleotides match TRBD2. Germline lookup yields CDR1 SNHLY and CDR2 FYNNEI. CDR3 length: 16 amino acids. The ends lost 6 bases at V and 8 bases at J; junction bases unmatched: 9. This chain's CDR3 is CASRQRLAGGRDEQFF. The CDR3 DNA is TGTGCCAGCAGGCAGCGACTAGCGGGGGGGCGGGATGAGCAGTTCTTC.

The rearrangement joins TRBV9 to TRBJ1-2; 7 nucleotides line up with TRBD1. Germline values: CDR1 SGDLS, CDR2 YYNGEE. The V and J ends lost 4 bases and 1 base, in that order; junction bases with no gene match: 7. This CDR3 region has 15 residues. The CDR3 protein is CASSPPGQSNYGYTF. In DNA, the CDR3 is TGTGCCAGCAGCCCACCGGGACAGAGTAACTATGGCTACACCTTC.

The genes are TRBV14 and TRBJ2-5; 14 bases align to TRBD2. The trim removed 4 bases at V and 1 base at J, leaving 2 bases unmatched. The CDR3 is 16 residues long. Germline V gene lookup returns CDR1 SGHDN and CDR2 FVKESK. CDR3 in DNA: TGTGCCAGCAGCCGGGGACTAGCGGGGGCCCAAGAGACCCAGTACTTC. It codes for CASSRGLAGAQETQYF.

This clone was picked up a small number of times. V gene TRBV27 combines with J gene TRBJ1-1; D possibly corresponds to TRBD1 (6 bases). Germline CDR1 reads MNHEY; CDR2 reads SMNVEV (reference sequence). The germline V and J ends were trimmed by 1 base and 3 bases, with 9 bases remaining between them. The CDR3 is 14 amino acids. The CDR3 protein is CASSLYRVDTEAFF. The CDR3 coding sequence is TGTGCCAGCAGTTTATACAGGGTTGACACTGAAGCTTTCTTT.

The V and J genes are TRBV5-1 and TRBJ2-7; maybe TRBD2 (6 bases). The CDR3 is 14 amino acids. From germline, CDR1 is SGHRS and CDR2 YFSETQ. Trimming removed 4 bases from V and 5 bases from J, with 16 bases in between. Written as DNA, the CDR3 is TGCGCCAGCAGCAATCAAAGGTGGGGGGACGAGCAGTACTTC. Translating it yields CASSNQRWGDEQYF.

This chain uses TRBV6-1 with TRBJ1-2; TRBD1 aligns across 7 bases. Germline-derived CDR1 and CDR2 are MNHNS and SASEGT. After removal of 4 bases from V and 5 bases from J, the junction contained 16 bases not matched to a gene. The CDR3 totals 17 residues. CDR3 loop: CASSVDPGTVNFYGYTF. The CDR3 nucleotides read TGTGCCAGCAGTGTCGACCCCGGGACAGTGAATTTTTATGGCTACACCTTC.

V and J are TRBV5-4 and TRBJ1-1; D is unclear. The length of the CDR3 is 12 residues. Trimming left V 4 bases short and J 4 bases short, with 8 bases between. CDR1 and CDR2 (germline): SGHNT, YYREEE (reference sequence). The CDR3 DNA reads TGTGCCAGCAGCAAGGACTCCACTGAAGCTTTCTTT. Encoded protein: CASSKDSTEAFF.

CDR3 in DNA: TGTGCCAGCAGCCCAGAGGCCCACGCAGCGGACAGGCCAGGCAACGAGCAGTACTTC. It codes for CASSPEAHAADRPGNEQYF. This chain joins TRBV7-9 and TRBJ2-7; TRBD1 matches 7 bases. Germline CDR1 is SEHNR and CDR2 is FQNEAQ (reference sequence). V lost 5 bases and J lost 5; bases outside the gene matches: 24. The CDR3 spans 19 residues.

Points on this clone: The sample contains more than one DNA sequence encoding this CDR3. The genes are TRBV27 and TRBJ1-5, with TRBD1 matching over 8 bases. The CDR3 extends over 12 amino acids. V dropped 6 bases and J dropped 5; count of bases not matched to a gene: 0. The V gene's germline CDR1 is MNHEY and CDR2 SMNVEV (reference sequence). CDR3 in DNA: TGTGCCAGCAGGACAGGGGATCAGCCCCAGCATTTT. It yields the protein CASRTGDQPQHF.

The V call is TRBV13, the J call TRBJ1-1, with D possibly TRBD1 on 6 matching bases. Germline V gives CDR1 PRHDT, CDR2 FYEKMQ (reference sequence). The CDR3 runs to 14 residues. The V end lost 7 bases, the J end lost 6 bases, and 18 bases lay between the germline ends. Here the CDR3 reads CASTLRRGASEAFF. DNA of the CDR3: TGTGCCAGCACCCTTAGGCGGGGGGCATCTGAAGCTTTCTTT.

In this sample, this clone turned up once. In DNA form, the CDR3 reads TGTGCCAGCATGCGGTTGGACAGGGCCTATAATTCACCCCTCCACTTT. Translation: CASMRLDRAYNSPLHF. The chain recombines TRBV2 with TRBJ1-6, with TRBD1 matching 8 bases. CDR3 length equals 16 residues. Germline-derived CDR1 and CDR2 are SNHLY and FYNNEI. The V and J ends lost 7 bases and 2 bases, in that order; junction bases with no gene match: 7. The whole variable domain, filled in from reference TRBV2 and TRBJ1-6, reads EPEVTQTPSHQVTQMGQEVILRCVPISNHLYFYWYRQILGQKVEFLVSFYNNEISEKSEIFDDQFSVERPDGSNFTLKIRSTKLEDSAMYFCASMRLDRAYNSPLHFGNGTRLTVT.

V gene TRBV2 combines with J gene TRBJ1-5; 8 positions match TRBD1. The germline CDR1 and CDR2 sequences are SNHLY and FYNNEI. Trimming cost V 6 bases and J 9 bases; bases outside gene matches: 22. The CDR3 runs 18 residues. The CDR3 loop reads CASSDPTYTGTGHGPQHF. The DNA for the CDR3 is TGTGCCAGCAGCGATCCCACATACACCGGGACAGGTCATGGGCCCCAGCATTTT.

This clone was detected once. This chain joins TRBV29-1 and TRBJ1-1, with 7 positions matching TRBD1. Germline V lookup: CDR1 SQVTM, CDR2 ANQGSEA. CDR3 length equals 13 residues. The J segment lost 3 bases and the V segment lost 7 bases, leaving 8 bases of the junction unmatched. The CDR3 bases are TGCAGCGGGAGGACAGGCGGGTACACTGAAGCTTTCTTT. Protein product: CSGRTGGYTEAFF.

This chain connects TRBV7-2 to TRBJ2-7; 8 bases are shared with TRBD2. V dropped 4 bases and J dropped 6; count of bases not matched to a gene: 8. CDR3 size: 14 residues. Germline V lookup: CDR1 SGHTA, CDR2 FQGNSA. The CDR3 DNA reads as TGTGCCAGCAGCTCGAAAGCGGGGGTAATCGAGCAGTACTTC. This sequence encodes CASSSKAGVIEQYF.